The 20 T cell receptor beta chains reported below all come from one sample, sequenced in a study of metastatic and nonmetastatic thyroid tumors. Thyroid surgery took place with no prior treatment in any patient. TCRdb re-called the PCR reads through MiXCR. This sample yields about 52,000 clones, of which approximately 17% are seen a single time; about 2.7% belongs to the top ten. The sample was blood. Every receptor here comes from a female donor with papillary thyroid cancer or a benign thyroid nodule (not recorded which). Some clones in this sample may be carry-over from other donors' samples.

This clone was seen repeatedly, ten times or more. The chain carries TRBV12-3 or TRBV12-4 and TRBJ2-7; weak D call: TRBD2 (6 bases). Trimming took 4 bases from V and 2 from J, leaving 21 bases between them. The CDR3 spans 17 residues. The CDR3 region is CASSSNGLASDTYEQYF. The CDR3 DNA reads TGTGCCAGCAGTTCGAACGGCCTGGCTAGCGATACCTACGAGCAGTACTTC.

A remark on this clone: A much larger clone is a single base away; this may be a read error. The V call is TRBV11-2, the J call TRBJ2-6; no firm D call. This CDR3 comprises 15 residues. V lost 8 bases, J lost 0 bases, and 11 bases lay in between. Germline-derived CDR1 and CDR2 are SGHAT and FQNNGV. CDR3 coding DNA: TGTGCCAGCGGCGCTACAGCCTCTGGGGCCAACGTCCTGACTTTC. Amino acids: CASGATASGANVLTF.

V usage is TRBV6-1 and J usage is TRBJ1-5; D is perhaps TRBD1 (5 bases). The CDR3 has 12 amino acids. The ends were cut back, 9 bases at V and 11 bases at J, with 17 bases in the middle. The germline CDR1 and CDR2 sequences are MNHNS and SASEGT. CDR3 DNA sequence: TGTGCCAGAAGCAACGGCGGGGGGACCCAGCATTTT. It translates to CARSNGGGTQHF.

The genes are TRBV3-1 and TRBJ1-2, with a tentative D call TRBD1 (5 bases). CDR1 is LGHDT and CDR2 is YNNKEL in the germline V gene (reference sequence). The CDR3 has 14 residues. With 4 bases removed from V and 8 bases from J, the gap between germline ends came to 17 bases. The CDR3 region is CASSRGDGPWGYTF. DNA for the CDR3: TGTGCCAGCAGCCGAGGGGACGGGCCCTGGGGCTACACCTTC. Drawing the rest from reference TRBV3-1 and TRBJ1-2, the complete variable domain is DTAVSQTPKYLVTQMGNDKSIKCEQNLGHDTMYWYKQDSKKFLKIMFSYNNKELIINETVPNRFSPKSPDKAHLNLHINSLELGDSAVYFCASSRGDGPWGYTFGSGTRLTVV.

This clone was seen a handful of times. A junction boundary mismatches the germline segment, possibly from a read error. V and J are TRBV5-4 and TRBJ2-5, with a possible D match to TRBD1 (5 bases). In germline, CDR1 is SGHNT, CDR2 YYREEE (reference sequence). This CDR3 spans 14 amino acids. The CDR3: CANSLGPGQETQYF. CDR3 sequence (DNA): TGTGCCAACAGCTTGGGGCCAGGACAAGAGACCCAGTACTTC.

As concerns this clone: The junction and the germline gene differ at one end; a read error may be behind it. V usage is TRBV9 and J usage is TRBJ2-3; 14 positions agree with TRBD2. CDR1 and CDR2 from the germline V gene are SGDLS and YYNGEE. The CDR3 runs 16 residues. CDR3 coding DNA: TGTGTCAGCAGCTCTGGACTAGCGGGAGGTGAAGATACGCAGTATTTT. Protein sequence: CVSSSGLAGGEDTQYF.

This clone was picked up many times. V and J are TRBV7-2 and TRBJ2-7, with 9 bases matching TRBD2. Germline CDR1 and CDR2: SGHTA and FQGNSA. The CDR3 runs to 15 residues. With V trimmed by 2 bases and J by 2 bases, 4 bases remained unmatched. CDR3 nucleotide sequence: TGTGCCAGCAGCTTACTGGCTAGCGGGACCTACGAGCAGTACTTC. This translates into CASSLLASGTYEQYF.

This clone was picked up many times. The chain uses TRBV30 and TRBJ2-1; 9 bases are a match to TRBD1. Germline V lookup: CDR1 GTSNPN, CDR2 SVGIG (reference sequence). This CDR3 region has 14 residues. Trimming took 3 bases from V and 2 from J; bases not matched to a gene: 2. CDR3 in amino acids: CAWRRQGAYNEQFF. The CDR3 coding sequence is TGTGCCTGGAGAAGACAGGGGGCCTACAATGAGCAGTTCTTC. Complete variable domain (other parts from reference TRBV30 and TRBJ2-1): SQTIHQWPATLVQPVGSPLSLECTVEGTSNPNLYWYRQAAGRGLQLLFYSVGIGQISSEVPQNLSASRPQDRQFILSSKKLLLSDSGFYLCAWRRQGAYNEQFFGPGTRLTVL.

V and J are TRBV12-3 or TRBV12-4 and TRBJ2-7; possibly TRBD1 for D (6 bases). Trimming cost V 2 bases and J 0 bases, with 8 bases left between them. This CDR3 comprises 14 residues. This CDR3 is CASSLRGGSYEQYF. Here the CDR3 DNA reads TGTGCCAGCAGTTTACGAGGGGGCTCCTACGAGCAGTACTTC.

This clone was seen ten or more times. The V call is TRBV7-9, the J call TRBJ2-1, with a tentative D call TRBD2 (5 bases). The CDR3 contains 12 residues. Germline V lookup: CDR1 SEHNR, CDR2 FQNEAQ (reference sequence). V dropped 11 bases and J dropped 7 bases, with 15 bases sitting between them. The CDR3 DNA sequence: TGTGCCTGCGGAGGCGGGTGGAATGAGCAGTTCTTC. Encoded protein: CACGGGWNEQFF.

For this clone: The junction does not match germline at one end; this may be a read error. V gene TRBV6-1 combines with J gene TRBJ1-1; weak D call: TRBD1 (5 bases). Germline V CDR1 and CDR2: MNHNS, SASEGT. The length of the CDR3 is 15 residues. The CDR3 protein is CSSRPPTVFNTEAFF. The CDR3, as DNA: TGTTCCAGCAGACCCCCGACAGTTTTTAACACTGAAGCTTTCTTT.

This clone was recorded many times. The V call is TRBV11-3, the J call TRBJ2-7; tentatively, D is TRBD1 or TRBD2 (5 bases each). V was cut by 1 base and J by 0 bases, with 19 bases left in between. The CDR3 spans 18 residues. The germline CDR1 and CDR2 sequences are SGHNT and YENEEA. CDR3 nucleotide sequence: TGTGCCAGCAGCTTAGGGACAAGGCCTTCAGGGAGCTCCTACGAGCAGTACTTC. This gives the protein CASSLGTRPSGSSYEQYF.

This clone was counted many times. The J gene is TRBJ2-1, the V gene TRBV7-2; no definite D call. The germline gives CDR1 SGHTA, CDR2 FQGNSA. The CDR3 has 14 amino acids. Trimming shortened V by 2 bases and J by 6 bases, and 11 bases separated the two germline ends. The CDR3 DNA sequence: TGTGCCAGCAGCTTAATGCTTTCGGGCAATGAGCAGTTCTTC. Translated, it gives CASSLMLSGNEQFF.

The rearrangement uses TRBV25-1 and TRBJ2-2; TRBD2 is a possible D gene (6 bases). Germline values: CDR1 MGHDK, CDR2 SYGVNS. The CDR3 loop spans 14 amino acids. Trimming took off 8 bases at V and 7 bases at J, with 17 bases between the two ends. The CDR3 nucleotides are TGTGCCAGCGGGCTAGCGCGGTCCGGCGGGGAGCTGTTTTTT. It specifies CASGLARSGGELFF.

This clone was seen ten or more times. The CDR3 DNA follows: TGTGCCAGCGGAGGACCTAGCACAGATACGCAGTATTTT. Translated, it gives CASGGPSTDTQYF. The V gene is TRBV28, the J gene TRBJ2-3; D perhaps matches TRBD2 (5 bases). The CDR3 has 13 residues. Trimming stripped 8 bases from V and 0 bases from J, with 9 bases between. From germline, CDR1 is MDHEN and CDR2 SYDVKM.

The genes are TRBV28 and TRBJ2-2; D gene unclear. The V and J ends lost 3 bases and 2 bases respectively, with 19 bases between them. The CDR3 runs to 18 residues. Germline-derived CDR1 and CDR2 are MDHEN and SYDVKM. CDR3 bases: TGTGCCAGCAGTTTCGGTGCAGTTTGGCGACGTAACACCGGGGAGCTGTTTTTT. It is translated as CASSFGAVWRRNTGELFF.

This clone was observed at least ten times. The V gene is TRBV3-1, the J gene TRBJ2-7; D is uncertain. The V gene lost 1 base and the J gene lost 3 bases, with 4 bases spanning the gap. The CDR3 extends over 12 amino acids. The germline CDR1 and CDR2 sequences are LGHDT and YNNKEL (reference sequence). The CDR3 region is CASSQGDYEQYF. The CDR3 DNA is TGTGCCAGCAGCCAAGGTGACTACGAGCAGTACTTC.

Many counts were recorded for this clone. V gene TRBV27 combines with J gene TRBJ2-1; TRBD2 might be the D (6 bases). The CDR3 sequence is 15 residues long. Germline V gene lookup returns CDR1 MNHEY and CDR2 SMNVEV (reference sequence). The V end lost 5 bases, the J end lost 5 bases, and 16 bases lay between the germline ends. The CDR3 loop reads CASSPTSTLNNEQFF. CDR3 coding DNA: TGTGCCAGCAGTCCGACTAGTACCTTAAACAATGAGCAGTTCTTC.

This clone has ten or more counts. The CDR3 nucleotides read TGCAGTGCTGTCAGGGGACGAACTGAAGCTTTCTTT. Translation: CSAVRGRTEAFF. This rearrangement joins TRBV20-1 to TRBJ1-1; a weak D match, TRBD1 (6 bases). This CDR3 contains 12 residues. V dropped 5 bases and J dropped 5 bases, with 12 bases sitting between them. The germline V gene encodes CDR1 DFQATT and CDR2 SNEGSKA (reference sequence).

The chain recombines TRBV20-1 with TRBJ2-7, with D unresolved. CDR1 DFQATT and CDR2 SNEGSKA come from the germline V gene (reference sequence). The CDR3 length is 14 residues. V lost 3 bases and J 4 bases, leaving 16 bases between the germline ends. CDR3 DNA sequence: TGCAGTGCTAGTAAGTGTAGGGTTTGGTACGAGCAGTACTTC. This translates into CSASKCRVWYEQYF.